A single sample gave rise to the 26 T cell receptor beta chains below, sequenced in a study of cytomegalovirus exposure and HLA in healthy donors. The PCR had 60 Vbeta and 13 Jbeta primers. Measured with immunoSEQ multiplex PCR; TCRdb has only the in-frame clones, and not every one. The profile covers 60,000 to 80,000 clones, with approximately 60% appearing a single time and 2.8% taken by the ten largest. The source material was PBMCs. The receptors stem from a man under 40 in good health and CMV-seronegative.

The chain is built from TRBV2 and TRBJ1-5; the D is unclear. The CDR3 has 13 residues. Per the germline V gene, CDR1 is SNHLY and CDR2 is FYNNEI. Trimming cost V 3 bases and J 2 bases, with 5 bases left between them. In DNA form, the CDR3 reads TGTGCCAGCAGTGATTCCGGCAATCAGCCCCAGCATTTT. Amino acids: CASSDSGNQPQHF.

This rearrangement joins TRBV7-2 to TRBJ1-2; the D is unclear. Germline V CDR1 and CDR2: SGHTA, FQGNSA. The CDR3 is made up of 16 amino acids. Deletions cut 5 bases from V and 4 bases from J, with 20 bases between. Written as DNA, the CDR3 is TGTGCCAGCAGCAGGAAGGTTACGGGAACAAGCTATGGCTACACCTTC. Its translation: CASSRKVTGTSYGYTF.

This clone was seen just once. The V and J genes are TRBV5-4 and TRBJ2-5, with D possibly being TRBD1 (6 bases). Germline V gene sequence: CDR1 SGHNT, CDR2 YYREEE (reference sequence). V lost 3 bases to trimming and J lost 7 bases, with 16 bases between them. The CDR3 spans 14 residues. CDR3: CASSWGGGFSTQYF. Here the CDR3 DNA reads TGTGCCAGCAGCTGGGGTGGGGGCTTCTCGACCCAGTACTTC.

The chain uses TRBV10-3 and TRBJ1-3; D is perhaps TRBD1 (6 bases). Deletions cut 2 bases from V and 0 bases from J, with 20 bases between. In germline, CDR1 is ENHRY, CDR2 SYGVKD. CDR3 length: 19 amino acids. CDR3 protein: CAISEPEFGQTSSGNTIYF. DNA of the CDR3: TGTGCCATCAGTGAGCCGGAGTTTGGACAGACATCCTCTGGAAACACCATATATTTT.

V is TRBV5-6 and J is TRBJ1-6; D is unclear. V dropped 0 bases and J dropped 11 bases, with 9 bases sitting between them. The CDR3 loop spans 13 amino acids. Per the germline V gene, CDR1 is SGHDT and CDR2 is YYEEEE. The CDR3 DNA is TGTGCCAGCAGCTTGGCTGACGGGACACCCCTCCACTTT. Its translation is CASSLADGTPLHF.

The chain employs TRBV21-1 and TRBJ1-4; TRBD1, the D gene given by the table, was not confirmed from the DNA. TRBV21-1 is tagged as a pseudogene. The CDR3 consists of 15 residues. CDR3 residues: CASSKTRATNEKLFF. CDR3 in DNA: TGTGCCAGCAGCAAAACCAGGGCAACTAATGAAAAACTGTTTTTT.

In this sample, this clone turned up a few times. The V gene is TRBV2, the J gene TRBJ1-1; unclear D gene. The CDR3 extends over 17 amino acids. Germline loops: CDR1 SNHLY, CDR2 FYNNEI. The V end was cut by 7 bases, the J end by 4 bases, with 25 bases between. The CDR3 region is CASKALNVMEAGTEAFF. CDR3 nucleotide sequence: TGTGCCAGCAAGGCCCTGAACGTAATGGAAGCGGGCACTGAAGCTTTCTTT.

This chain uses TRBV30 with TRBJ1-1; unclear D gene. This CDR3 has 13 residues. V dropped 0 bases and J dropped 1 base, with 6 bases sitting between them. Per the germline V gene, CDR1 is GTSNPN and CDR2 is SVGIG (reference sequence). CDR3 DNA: TGTGCCTGGAGTGTTGCGGGGAACACTGAAGCTTTCTTT. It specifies CAWSVAGNTEAFF. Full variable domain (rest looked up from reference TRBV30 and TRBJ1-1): SQTIHQWPATLVQPVGSPLSLECTVEGTSNPNLYWYRQAAGRGLQLLFYSVGIGQISSEVPQNLSASRPQDRQFILSSKKLLLSDSGFYLCAWSVAGNTEAFFGQGTRLTVV.

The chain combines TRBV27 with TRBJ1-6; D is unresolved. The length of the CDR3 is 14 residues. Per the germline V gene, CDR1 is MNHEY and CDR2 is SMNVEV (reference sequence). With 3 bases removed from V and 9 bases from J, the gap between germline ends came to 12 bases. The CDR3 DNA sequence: TGTGCCAGCAGTTTCACAGAACCCTTTTCACCCCTCCACTTT. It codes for CASSFTEPFSPLHF.

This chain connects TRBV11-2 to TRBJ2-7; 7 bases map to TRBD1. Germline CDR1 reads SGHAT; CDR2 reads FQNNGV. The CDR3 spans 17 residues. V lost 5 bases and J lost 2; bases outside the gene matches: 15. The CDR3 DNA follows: TGTGCCAGCAGCCTAGCCGCATTGGGACAGCGTACCTACGAGCAGTACTTC. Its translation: CASSLAALGQRTYEQYF.

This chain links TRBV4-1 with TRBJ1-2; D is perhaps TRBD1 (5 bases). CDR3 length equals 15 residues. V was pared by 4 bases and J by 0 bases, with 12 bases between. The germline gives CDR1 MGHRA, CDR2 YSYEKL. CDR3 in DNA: TGCGCCAGCAGCCGAAGGACATCTTCTAACTATGGCTACACCTTC. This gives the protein CASSRRTSSNYGYTF.

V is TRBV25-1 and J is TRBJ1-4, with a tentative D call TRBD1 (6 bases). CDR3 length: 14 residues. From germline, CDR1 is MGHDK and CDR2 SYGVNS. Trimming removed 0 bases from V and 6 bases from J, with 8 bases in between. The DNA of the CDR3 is TGTGCCAGCAGTGAATATAACAGGGATGAAAAACTGTTTTTT. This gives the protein CASSEYNRDEKLFF.

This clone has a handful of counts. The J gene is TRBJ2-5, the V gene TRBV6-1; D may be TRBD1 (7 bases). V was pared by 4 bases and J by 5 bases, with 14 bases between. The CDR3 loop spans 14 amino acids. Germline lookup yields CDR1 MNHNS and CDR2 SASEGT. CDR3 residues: CASSAMTGRETQYF. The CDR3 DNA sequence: TGTGCCAGCAGTGCCATGACAGGGAGGGAGACCCAGTACTTC.

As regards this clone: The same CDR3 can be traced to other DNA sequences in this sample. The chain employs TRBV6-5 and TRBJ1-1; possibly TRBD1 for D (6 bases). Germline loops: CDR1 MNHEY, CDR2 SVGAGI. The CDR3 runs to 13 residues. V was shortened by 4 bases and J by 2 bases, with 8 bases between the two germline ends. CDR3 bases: TGTGCCAGCAGTTCGACAGGCAACACTGAAGCTTTCTTT. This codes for CASSSTGNTEAFF.

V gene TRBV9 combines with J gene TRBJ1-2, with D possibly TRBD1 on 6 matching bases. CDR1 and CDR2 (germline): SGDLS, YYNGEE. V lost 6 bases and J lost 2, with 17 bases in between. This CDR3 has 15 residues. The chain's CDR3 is CASTLRYGTNYGYTF. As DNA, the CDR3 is TGTGCCAGCACCCTCAGGTACGGGACAAACTATGGCTACACCTTC.

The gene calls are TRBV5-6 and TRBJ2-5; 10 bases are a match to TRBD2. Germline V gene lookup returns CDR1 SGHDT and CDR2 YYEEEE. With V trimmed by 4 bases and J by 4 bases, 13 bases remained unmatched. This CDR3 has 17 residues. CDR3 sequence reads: CASSRLAGGPGLETQYF. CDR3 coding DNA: TGTGCCAGCAGCCGGTTAGCGGGGGGCCCCGGGCTAGAGACCCAGTACTTC.

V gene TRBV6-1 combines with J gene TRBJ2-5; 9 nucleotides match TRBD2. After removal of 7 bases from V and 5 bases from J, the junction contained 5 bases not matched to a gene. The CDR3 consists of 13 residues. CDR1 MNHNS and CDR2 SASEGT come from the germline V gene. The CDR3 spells CASTPSGKETQYF. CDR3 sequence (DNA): TGTGCCAGCACCCCTAGCGGGAAGGAGACCCAGTACTTC.

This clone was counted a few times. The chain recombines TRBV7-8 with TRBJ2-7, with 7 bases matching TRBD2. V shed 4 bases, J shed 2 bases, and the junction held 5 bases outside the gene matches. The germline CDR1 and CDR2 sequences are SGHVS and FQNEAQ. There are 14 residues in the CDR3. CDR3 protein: CASSSERDAYEQYF. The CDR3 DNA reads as TGTGCCAGCAGCTCAGAGCGGGACGCCTACGAGCAGTACTTC. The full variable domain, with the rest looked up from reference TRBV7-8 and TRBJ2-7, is GAGVSQSPRYKVAKRGQDVALRCDPISGHVSLFWYQQALGQGPEFLTYFQNEAQLDKSGLPSDRFFAERPEGSVSTLKIQRTQQEDSAVYLCASSSERDAYEQYFGPGTRLTVT.

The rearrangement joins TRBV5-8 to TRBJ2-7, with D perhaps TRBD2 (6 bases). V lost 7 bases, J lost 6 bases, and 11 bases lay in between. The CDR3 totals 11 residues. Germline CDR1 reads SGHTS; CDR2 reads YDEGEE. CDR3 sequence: CASPSRGEQYF. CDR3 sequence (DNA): TGTGCCAGCCCTTCGCGGGGCGAGCAGTACTTC.

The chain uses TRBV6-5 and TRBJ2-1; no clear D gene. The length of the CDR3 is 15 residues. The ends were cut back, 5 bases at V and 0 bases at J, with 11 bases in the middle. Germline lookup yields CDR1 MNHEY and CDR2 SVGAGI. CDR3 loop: CASSQEELSYNEQFF. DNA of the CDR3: TGTGCCAGCAGTCAAGAGGAACTCTCCTACAATGAGCAGTTCTTC.

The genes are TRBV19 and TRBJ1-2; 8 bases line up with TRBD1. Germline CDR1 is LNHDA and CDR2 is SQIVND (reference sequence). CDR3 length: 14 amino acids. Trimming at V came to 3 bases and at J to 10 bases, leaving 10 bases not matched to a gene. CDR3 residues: CASSIVNRGYDYTF. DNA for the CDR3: TGTGCCAGTAGTATCGTCAACAGGGGGTACGACTACACCTTC.

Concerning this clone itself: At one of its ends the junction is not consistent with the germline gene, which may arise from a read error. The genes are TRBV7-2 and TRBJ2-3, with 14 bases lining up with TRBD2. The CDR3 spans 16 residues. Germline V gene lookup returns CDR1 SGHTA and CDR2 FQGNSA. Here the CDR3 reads CASSLGLAGGTDTQYF. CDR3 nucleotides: TGTGCCAGTAGCTTGGGACTAGCGGGGGGCACAGATACGCAGTATTTT.

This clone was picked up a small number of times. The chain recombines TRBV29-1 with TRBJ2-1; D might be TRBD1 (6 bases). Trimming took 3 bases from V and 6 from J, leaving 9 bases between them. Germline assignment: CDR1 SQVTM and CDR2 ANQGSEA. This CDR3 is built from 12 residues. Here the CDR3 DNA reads TGCAGCGTTGAGATGGACAGCAATGAGCAGTTCTTC. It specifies CSVEMDSNEQFF.

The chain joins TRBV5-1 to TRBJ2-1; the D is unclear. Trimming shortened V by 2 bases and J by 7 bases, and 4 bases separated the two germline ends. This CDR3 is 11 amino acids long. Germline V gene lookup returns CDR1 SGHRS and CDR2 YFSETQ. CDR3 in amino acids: CASSFRNEQFF. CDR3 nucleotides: TGCGCCAGCAGCTTCAGGAATGAGCAGTTCTTC.

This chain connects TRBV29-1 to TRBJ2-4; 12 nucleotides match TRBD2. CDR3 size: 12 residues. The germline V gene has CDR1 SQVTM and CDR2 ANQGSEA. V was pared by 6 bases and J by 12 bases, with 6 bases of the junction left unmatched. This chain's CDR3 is CSVATSGGPQYF. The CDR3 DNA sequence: TGCAGCGTCGCCACTAGCGGGGGGCCTCAGTACTTC.

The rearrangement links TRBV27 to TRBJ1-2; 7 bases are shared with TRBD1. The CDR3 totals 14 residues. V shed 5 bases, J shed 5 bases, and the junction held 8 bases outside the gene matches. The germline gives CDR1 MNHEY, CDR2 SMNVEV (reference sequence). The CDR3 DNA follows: TGTGCCAGCAGTCCTAGGGGGCTGAGGTATGGCTACACCTTC. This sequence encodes CASSPRGLRYGYTF.